Presented here are 22 T cell receptor beta chains from one specimen sequenced in a study of blood T cell repertoires in COVID-19. Data came from immunoSEQ multiplex PCR; TCRdb stores just in-frame clones and leaves some out. The table has 50,000 to 60,000 clones, approximately 82% seen once; the top ten hold around 7.5%. Sequencing was done on a sample of peripheral blood. Every receptor here comes from a man aged 65 to 85 with active COVID-19.

The CDR3 reads CASSSRGGAWETQYF. The CDR3 nucleotides read TGTGCCAGCAGCTCACGTGGGGGGGCCTGGGAGACCCAGTACTTC. This chain uses TRBV6-5 with TRBJ2-5; possibly TRBD2 for D (7 bases). Germline CDR1 MNHEY, CDR2 SVGAGI. Trimming removed 6 bases from V and 5 bases from J, with 19 bases in between. The length of the CDR3 is 15 residues.

J is TRBJ1-4 and V is TRBV6-5; maybe TRBD1 (5 bases). Looked up from germline, CDR1 is MNHEY and CDR2 is SVGAGI. The length of the CDR3 is 15 residues. Trimming shortened V by 0 bases and J by 7 bases, and 12 bases separated the two germline ends. For the CDR3, the DNA is TGTGCCAGCAGTTACTCGGGGGGAGGAGGTGAAAAACTGTTTTTT. It translates to CASSYSGGGGEKLFF.

The rearrangement links TRBV4-2 to TRBJ2-5, with 8 bases identical to TRBD2. The CDR3 extends over 17 amino acids. The junction had 11 bases not matched to a gene; V was cut back by 0 bases and J by 5 bases. CDR1 and CDR2 from the germline V gene are LGHNA and YNFKEQ. The CDR3 DNA is TGTGCCAGCAGCCAAGATCCCATCGCGGGGGGCCACGAGACCCAGTACTTC. This gives the protein CASSQDPIAGGHETQYF.

The V call is TRBV5-1, the J call TRBJ2-3; 8 bases align to TRBD1. Germline CDR1 is SGHRS and CDR2 is YFSETQ. The CDR3 is made up of 16 amino acids. Germline trimming cut 0 bases from V and 0 bases from J; bases unmatched to any gene: 3. The CDR3 spells CASSLAGTGSTDTQYF. The CDR3 DNA reads as TGCGCCAGCAGCTTGGCCGGGACAGGAAGCACAGATACGCAGTATTTT.

This rearrangement joins TRBV19 to TRBJ2-1; no clear D gene. This CDR3 is 11 amino acids long. Germline V gene sequence: CDR1 LNHDA, CDR2 SQIVND (reference sequence). V lost 5 bases and J lost 14, with 13 bases in between. The CDR3 bases are TGTGCCAGTAGTGCAGGTACCGGCGAGTTCTTC. Translation gives CASSAGTGEFF. Together with reference TRBV19 and TRBJ2-1, the CDR3 gives the full variable domain: DGGITQSPKYLFRKEGQNVTLSCEQNLNHDAMYWYRQDPGQGLRLIYYSQIVNDFQKGDIAEGYSVSREKKESFPLTVTSAQKNPTAFYLCASSAGTGEFFGPGTRLTVL.

This clone was recorded a few times. Within the sample, other DNA sequences also encode this same CDR3. V is TRBV24-1 and J is TRBJ2-3; D gene uncertain. The ends were cut back, 5 bases at V and 0 bases at J, with 5 bases in the middle. The CDR3 runs to 13 residues. Germline CDR1 reads KGHDR; CDR2 reads SFDVKD. Here the CDR3 DNA reads TGTGCCACCAGTGCTGGCAGCACAGATACGCAGTATTTT. Its protein product is CATSAGSTDTQYF.

The chain carries TRBV11-2 and TRBJ1-1, with TRBD1 matching over 10 bases. Germline values: CDR1 SGHAT, CDR2 FQNNGV. V trimming: 0 bases; J trimming: 2 bases; junction bases outside the gene matches: 15. The length of the CDR3 is 20 residues. CDR3 coding DNA: TGTGCCAGCAGCTTAGACCAAGACAGGGGGCGTGGGTGGGTTAACACTGAAGCTTTCTTT. Amino acid sequence: CASSLDQDRGRGWVNTEAFF.

This chain joins TRBV11-2 and TRBJ2-2; 10 bases fit TRBD2. Trimming at V came to 6 bases and at J to 7 bases, leaving 8 bases not matched to a gene. CDR1 SGHAT and CDR2 FQNNGV come from the germline V gene. The CDR3 extends over 15 amino acids. In DNA, the CDR3 is TGTGCCAGCAGAAAACTAGCGGGGCAAGGCGGGGAGCTGTTTTTT. Translated: CASRKLAGQGGELFF.

The gene calls are TRBV18 and TRBJ2-1; TRBD1 agrees at 11 bases. Trimming cost V 1 base and J 6 bases; bases outside gene matches: 11. This CDR3 spans 18 amino acids. Germline assignment: CDR1 KGHSH and CDR2 LQKENI. The CDR3 is CASSPRSRRDRGTNEQFF. The CDR3 DNA reads TGTGCCAGCTCACCACGGTCCCGCCGGGACAGGGGGACCAATGAGCAGTTCTTC.

This rearrangement joins TRBV15 to TRBJ2-7, with D unresolved. Germline V gives CDR1 LNHNV, CDR2 YYDKDF (reference sequence). The CDR3 length is 17 residues. V was pared by 0 bases and J by 0 bases, with 15 bases between. The CDR3 region is CATSRDFSSVGSYEQYF. In nucleotides, the CDR3 is TGTGCCACCAGCAGAGATTTCTCATCGGTCGGCTCCTACGAGCAGTACTTC.

This clone was seen once. The rearrangement uses TRBV4-2 and TRBJ2-7; TRBD2 aligns across 8 bases. With V trimmed by 1 base and J by 2 bases, 4 bases remained unmatched. Germline CDR1 is LGHNA and CDR2 is YNFKEQ. This CDR3 is built from 15 residues. The CDR3 protein is CASSQGGLGTYEQYF. CDR3 in DNA: TGTGCCAGCAGCCAAGGGGGACTAGGGACCTACGAGCAGTACTTC.

This clone was picked up a small number of times. The chain recombines TRBV12-3 or TRBV12-4 with TRBJ2-7; D remains ambiguous. Trimming removed 6 bases at V and 3 bases at J, with 6 bases between. The CDR3 is 11 amino acids. The CDR3 DNA reads as TGTGCCAGCAGCTCCTTCTACGAGCAGTACTTC. Translated: CASSSFYEQYF.

The rearrangement joins TRBV11-2 to TRBJ2-2; D might be TRBD2 (5 bases). The CDR3 has 14 amino acids. Germline values: CDR1 SGHAT, CDR2 FQNNGV. Trimming cost V 2 bases and J 7 bases, with 11 bases left between them. The CDR3 loop reads CASSLRGFGGELFF. The DNA of the CDR3 is TGTGCCAGCAGCTTAAGAGGGTTTGGCGGGGAGCTGTTTTTT.

This chain's CDR3 is CASSQTSGGATDTQYF. The CDR3 region has the DNA TGTGCCAGCAGCCAAACTAGCGGGGGGGCCACAGATACGCAGTATTTT. This chain uses TRBV3-1 (or the pseudogene TRBV3-2) with TRBJ2-3; 13 bases are shared with TRBD2. CDR3 size: 16 residues. The germline CDR1 and CDR2 sequences are LGHDT and YNNKEL (reference sequence). Trimming took 2 bases from V and 2 from J; bases not matched to a gene: 1.

A word on this clone: This sample includes further DNA sequences coding for the same CDR3. The rearrangement joins TRBV5-4 to TRBJ1-1; TRBD1 aligns across 9 bases. Trimming removed 2 bases from V and 3 bases from J; junction bases left unmatched: 2. CDR3 length: 14 residues. CDR1 is SGHNT and CDR2 is YYREEE in the germline V gene (reference sequence). DNA of the CDR3: TGTGCCAGCAGCTTTGACAGGGGGTACACTGAAGCTTTCTTT. Protein sequence: CASSFDRGYTEAFF.

V and J are TRBV4-3 and TRBJ2-5; 8 nucleotides line up with TRBD2. The CDR3 is 16 amino acids. Germline V gene data show CDR1 as LGHNA and CDR2 as YSLEER. Germline trimming cut 0 bases from V and 5 bases from J; bases unmatched to any gene: 8. This CDR3 is CASSQDVAGGAETQYF. The CDR3 DNA is TGCGCCAGCAGCCAAGATGTGGCGGGGGGTGCGGAGACCCAGTACTTC.

This clone was seen once. V and J are TRBV6-5 and TRBJ2-7, with D perhaps matching TRBD1 (5 bases). Germline assignment: CDR1 MNHEY and CDR2 SVGAGI. The V gene lost 2 bases and the J gene lost 2 bases, with 16 bases spanning the gap. CDR3 size: 16 residues. The CDR3 coding sequence is TGTGCCAGCAGTTACGCTGGGGCAGGGTCAGCCTACGAGCAGTACTTC. Residues: CASSYAGAGSAYEQYF.

This clone was seen a handful of times. The chain carries TRBV5-1 and TRBJ2-5; no reliable D call. Trimming took off 4 bases at V and 1 base at J, with 11 bases between the two ends. The CDR3 is 14 amino acids. Germline V gene sequence: CDR1 SGHRS, CDR2 YFSETQ. The CDR3 coding sequence is TGCGCCAGCAGCACCCTAGTGGCCCAAGAGACCCAGTACTTC. Amino acids: CASSTLVAQETQYF.

The rearrangement links TRBV4-2 to TRBJ1-3; D gene ambiguous. The germline V gene has CDR1 LGHNA and CDR2 YNFKEQ. Trimming stripped 1 base from V and 4 bases from J, with 11 bases between. The CDR3 has 15 residues. The CDR3 here is CASSQVATPGNTIYF. As DNA, the CDR3 is TGTGCCAGCAGCCAAGTGGCGACACCGGGAAACACCATATATTTT.

The sample holds one count of this clone. The J gene is TRBJ1-4, the V gene TRBV4-3; 8 bases match TRBD1. Germline trimming cut 0 bases from V and 8 bases from J; bases unmatched to any gene: 5. Germline V CDR1 and CDR2: LGHNA, YSLEER. This CDR3 has 15 residues. CDR3 sequence: CASSQETGAREKLFF. The DNA of the CDR3 is TGCGCCAGCAGCCAAGAGACAGGGGCGAGGGAAAAACTGTTTTTT.

The chain uses TRBV19 and TRBJ1-6; 9 bases are a match to TRBD1. The germline V gene has CDR1 LNHDA and CDR2 SQIVND (reference sequence). This CDR3 contains 14 residues. V shed 4 bases and J 7 bases; nucleotides not matched to a gene: 2. Here the CDR3 DNA reads TGTGCCAGTAGTACGACAGGGGGGAATTCACCCCTCCACTTT. It yields the protein CASSTTGGNSPLHF.

The gene calls are TRBV21-1 and TRBJ2-7; the D call of TRBD2 is as the table states it, not checked on the DNA. TRBV21-1 counts as a pseudogene. The CDR3 has 16 amino acids. The CDR3 sequence: CASSKGRRAIGYEQYF. The CDR3 DNA reads as TGTGCCAGCAGCAAAGGGAGGAGGGCAATAGGCTACGAGCAGTACTTC.